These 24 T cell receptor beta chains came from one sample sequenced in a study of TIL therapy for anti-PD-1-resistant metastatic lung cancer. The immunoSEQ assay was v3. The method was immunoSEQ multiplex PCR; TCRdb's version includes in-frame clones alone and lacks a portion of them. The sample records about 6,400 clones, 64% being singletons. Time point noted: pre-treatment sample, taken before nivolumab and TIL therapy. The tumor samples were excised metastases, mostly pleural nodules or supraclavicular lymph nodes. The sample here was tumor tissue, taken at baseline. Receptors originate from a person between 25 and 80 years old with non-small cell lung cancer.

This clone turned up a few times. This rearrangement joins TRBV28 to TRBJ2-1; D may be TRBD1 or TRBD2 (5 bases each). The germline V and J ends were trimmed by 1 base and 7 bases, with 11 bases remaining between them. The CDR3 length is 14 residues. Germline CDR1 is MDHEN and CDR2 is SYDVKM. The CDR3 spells CASSLSTRGNEQFF. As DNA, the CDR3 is TGTGCCAGCAGTTTATCGACGAGGGGAAATGAGCAGTTCTTC.

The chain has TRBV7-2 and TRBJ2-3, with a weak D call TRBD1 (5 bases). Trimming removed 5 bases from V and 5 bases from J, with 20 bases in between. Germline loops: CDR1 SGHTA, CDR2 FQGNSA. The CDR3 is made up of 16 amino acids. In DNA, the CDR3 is TGTGCCAGCAGCCTCAGGGCCGGACAAGTGGGAGATACGCAGTATTTT. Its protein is CASSLRAGQVGDTQYF.

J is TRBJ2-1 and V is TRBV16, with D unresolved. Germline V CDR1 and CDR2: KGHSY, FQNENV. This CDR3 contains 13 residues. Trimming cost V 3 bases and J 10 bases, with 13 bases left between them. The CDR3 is CASSHGQDLEQFF. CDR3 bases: TGTGCCAGCAGCCACGGGCAGGACCTCGAGCAGTTCTTC. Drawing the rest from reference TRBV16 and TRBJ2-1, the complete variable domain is GEEVAQTPKHLVRGEGQKAKLYCAPIKGHSYVFWYQQVLKNEFKFLISFQNENVFDETGMPKERFSAKCLPNSPCSLEIQATKLEDSAVYFCASSHGQDLEQFFGPGTRLTVL.

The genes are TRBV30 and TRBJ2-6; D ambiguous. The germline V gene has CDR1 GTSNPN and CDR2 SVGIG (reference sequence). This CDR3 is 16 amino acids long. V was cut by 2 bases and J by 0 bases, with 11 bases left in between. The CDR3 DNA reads TGTGCCTGGAGTCCCAGGCAGGACTCTGGGGCCAACGTCCTGACTTTC. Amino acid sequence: CAWSPRQDSGANVLTF.

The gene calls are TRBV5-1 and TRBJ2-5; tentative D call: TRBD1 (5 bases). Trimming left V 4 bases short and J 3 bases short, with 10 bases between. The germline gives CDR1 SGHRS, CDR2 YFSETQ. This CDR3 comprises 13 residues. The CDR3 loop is CASSESREETQYF. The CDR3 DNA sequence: TGCGCCAGCAGCGAGAGCAGGGAAGAGACCCAGTACTTC.

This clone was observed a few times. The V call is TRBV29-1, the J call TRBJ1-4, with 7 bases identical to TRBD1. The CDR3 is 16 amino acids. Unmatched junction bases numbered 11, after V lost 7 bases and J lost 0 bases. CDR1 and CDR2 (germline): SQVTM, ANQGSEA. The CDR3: CSAGDRRFATNEKLFF. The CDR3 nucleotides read TGCAGCGCTGGGGACAGACGCTTCGCAACTAATGAAAAACTGTTTTTT.

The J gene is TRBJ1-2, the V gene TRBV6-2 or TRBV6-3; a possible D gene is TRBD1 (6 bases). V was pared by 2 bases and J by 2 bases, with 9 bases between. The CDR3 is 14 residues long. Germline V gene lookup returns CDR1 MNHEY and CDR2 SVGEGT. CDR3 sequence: CASSYQDRNYGYTF. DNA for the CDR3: TGTGCCAGCAGTTACCAGGACAGAAACTATGGCTACACCTTC.

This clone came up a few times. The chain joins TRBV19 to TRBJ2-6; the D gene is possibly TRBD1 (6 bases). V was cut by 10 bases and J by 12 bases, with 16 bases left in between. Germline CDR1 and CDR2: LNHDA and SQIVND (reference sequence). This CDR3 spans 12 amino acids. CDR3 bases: TGTGCCACCCTGGAACAGGGTAGCGTCCTGACTTTC. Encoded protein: CATLEQGSVLTF.

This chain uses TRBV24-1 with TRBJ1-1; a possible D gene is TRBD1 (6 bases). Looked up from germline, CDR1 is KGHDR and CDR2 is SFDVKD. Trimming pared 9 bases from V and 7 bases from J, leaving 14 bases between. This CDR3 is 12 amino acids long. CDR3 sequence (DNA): TGTGCCACCGCGACAGGTTCCAGTGAAGCTTTCTTT. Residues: CATATGSSEAFF.

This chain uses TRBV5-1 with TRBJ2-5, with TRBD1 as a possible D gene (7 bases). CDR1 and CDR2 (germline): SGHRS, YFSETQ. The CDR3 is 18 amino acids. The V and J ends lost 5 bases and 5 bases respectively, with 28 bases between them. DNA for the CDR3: TGCGCCAGCAGTCCCCTTGGAGGGGGCCTGAGTTTGGGGGAGACCCAGTACTTC. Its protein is CASSPLGGGLSLGETQYF.

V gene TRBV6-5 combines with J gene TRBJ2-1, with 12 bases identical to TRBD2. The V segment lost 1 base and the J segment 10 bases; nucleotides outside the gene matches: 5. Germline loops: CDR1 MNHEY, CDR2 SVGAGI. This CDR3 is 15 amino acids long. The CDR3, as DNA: TGTGCCAGCAGTTACTTGACTAGCGGGAGAGACGAGCAGTTCTTC. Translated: CASSYLTSGRDEQFF.

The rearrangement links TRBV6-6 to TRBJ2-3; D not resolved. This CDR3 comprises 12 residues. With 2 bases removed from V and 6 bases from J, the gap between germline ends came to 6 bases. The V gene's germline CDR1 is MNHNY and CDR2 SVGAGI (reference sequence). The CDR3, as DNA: TGTGCCAGCAGTTACGGTAGGGATACGCAGTATTTT. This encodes CASSYGRDTQYF.

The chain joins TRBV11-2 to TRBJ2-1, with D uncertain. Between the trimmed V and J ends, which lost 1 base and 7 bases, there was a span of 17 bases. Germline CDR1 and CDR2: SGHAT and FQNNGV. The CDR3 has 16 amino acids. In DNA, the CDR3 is TGTGCCAGCAGCTTAGTCAGCTCGGAGCGCACAAATGAGCAGTTCTTC. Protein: CASSLVSSERTNEQFF.

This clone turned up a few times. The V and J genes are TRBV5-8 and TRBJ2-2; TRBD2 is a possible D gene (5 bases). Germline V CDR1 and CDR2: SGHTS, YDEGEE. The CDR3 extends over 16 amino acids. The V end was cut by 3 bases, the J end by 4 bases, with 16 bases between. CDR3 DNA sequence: TGTGCCAGCAGCTCGGTCGGGATCCCAACCACCGGGGAGCTGTTTTTT. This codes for CASSSVGIPTTGELFF.

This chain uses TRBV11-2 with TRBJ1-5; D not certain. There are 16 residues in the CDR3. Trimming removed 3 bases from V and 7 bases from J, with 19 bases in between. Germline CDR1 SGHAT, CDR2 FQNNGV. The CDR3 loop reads CASSLGQASPYQPQHF. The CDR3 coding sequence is TGTGCCAGCAGCTTGGGTCAGGCCTCGCCTTACCAGCCCCAGCATTTT.

The CDR3 loop reads CASSQTQQHQGSSYNEQFF. The CDR3 DNA follows: TGTGCCAGTAGTCAAACCCAACAACACCAGGGTAGCTCCTACAATGAGCAGTTCTTC. V and J are TRBV19 and TRBJ2-1; a possible D gene is TRBD1 (5 bases). CDR1 and CDR2 (germline): LNHDA, SQIVND (reference sequence). Trimming pared 5 bases from V and 0 bases from J, leaving 23 bases between. The CDR3 has 19 amino acids.

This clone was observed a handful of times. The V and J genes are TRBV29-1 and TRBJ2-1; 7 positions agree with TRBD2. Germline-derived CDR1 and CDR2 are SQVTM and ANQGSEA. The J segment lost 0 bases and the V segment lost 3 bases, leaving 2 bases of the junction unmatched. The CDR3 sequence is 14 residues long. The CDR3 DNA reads TGCAGCGTTGACGGGGGGAGCTCCTACAATGAGCAGTTCTTC. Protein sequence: CSVDGGSSYNEQFF.

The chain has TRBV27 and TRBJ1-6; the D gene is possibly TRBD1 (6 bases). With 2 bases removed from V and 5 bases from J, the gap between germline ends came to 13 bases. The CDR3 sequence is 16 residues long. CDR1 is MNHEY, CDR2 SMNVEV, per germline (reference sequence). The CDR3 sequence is CASSLAMGHNNSPLHF. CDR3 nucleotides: TGTGCCAGCAGTTTAGCTATGGGACATAATAATTCACCCCTCCACTTT.

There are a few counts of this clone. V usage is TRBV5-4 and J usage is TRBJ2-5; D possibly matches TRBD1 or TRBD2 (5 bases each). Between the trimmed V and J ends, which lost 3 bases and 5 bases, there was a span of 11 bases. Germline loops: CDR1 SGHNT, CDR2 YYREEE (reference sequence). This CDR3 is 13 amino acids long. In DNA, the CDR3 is TGTGCCAGCAGCTCGGGACCCGCCGAGACCCAGTACTTC. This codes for CASSSGPAETQYF.

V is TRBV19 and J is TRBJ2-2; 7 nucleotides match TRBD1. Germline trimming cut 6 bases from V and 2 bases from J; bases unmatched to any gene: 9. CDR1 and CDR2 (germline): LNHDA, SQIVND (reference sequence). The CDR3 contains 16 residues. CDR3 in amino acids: CASRLWDSGNTGELFF. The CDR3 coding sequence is TGTGCCAGTAGATTGTGGGACAGTGGAAACACCGGGGAGCTGTTTTTT.

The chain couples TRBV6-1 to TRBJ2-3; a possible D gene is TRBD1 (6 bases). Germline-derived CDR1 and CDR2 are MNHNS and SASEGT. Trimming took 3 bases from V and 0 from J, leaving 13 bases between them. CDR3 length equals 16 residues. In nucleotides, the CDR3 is TGTGCCAGCAGTGACCCCGGACAGACTAGCACAGATACGCAGTATTTT. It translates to CASSDPGQTSTDTQYF.

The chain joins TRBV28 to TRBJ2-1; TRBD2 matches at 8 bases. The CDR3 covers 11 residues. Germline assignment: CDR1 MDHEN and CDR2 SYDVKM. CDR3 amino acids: CLSGSLNEQFF. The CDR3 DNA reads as TGTCTAAGCGGGAGCCTCAATGAGCAGTTCTTC.

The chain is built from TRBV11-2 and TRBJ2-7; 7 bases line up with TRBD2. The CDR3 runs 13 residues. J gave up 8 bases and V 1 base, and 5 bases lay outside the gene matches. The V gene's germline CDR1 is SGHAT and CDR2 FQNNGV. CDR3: CASSLGSGGKQYF. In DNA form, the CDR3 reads TGTGCCAGCAGCTTAGGGTCGGGAGGCAAGCAGTACTTC.

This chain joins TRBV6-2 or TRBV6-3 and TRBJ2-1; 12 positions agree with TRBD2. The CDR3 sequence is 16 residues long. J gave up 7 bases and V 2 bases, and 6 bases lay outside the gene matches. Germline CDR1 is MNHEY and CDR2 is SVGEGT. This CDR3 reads CASSYGLAGMGNEQFF. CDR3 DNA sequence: TGTGCCAGCAGTTACGGACTAGCGGGAATGGGGAATGAGCAGTTCTTC.